The rows below give T cell receptor beta chains drawn from one sample of a study of blood T cell repertoires in COVID-19. Clones were sequenced by immunoSEQ multiplex PCR, and TCRdb holds only the in-frame ones, with some missing. The sample yields about 210,000 clones, 75% to 90% seen once. Material for sequencing was PBMCs or T cells enriched from blood (not recorded which). The receptors originated from a man aged 35 to 55 who had recovered from COVID-19. Each CDR3 is given with its conserved first and last residue. A D gene is named only where the DNA matches it firmly. Clone sizes are given selectively: once, few, many, or a class where the clone is expanded.

size,V,J,D,CDR3,DNA
NA,TRBV24-1,TRBJ2-1,TRBD2,CATARARTRDEQFF,TGTGCCACCGCCCGGGCCCGGACTAGGGATGAGCAGTTCTTC
NA,TRBV4-1,TRBJ2-3,NA,CASSLRLGGTDTQYF,TGCGCCAGCAGCTTACGGCTGGGAGGCACAGATACGCAGTATTTT
NA,TRBV7-9,TRBJ1-2,TRBD1,CASSFDRDYGYTF,TGTGCCAGCAGCTTCGACAGGGACTATGGCTACACCTTC
NA,TRBV5-8,TRBJ2-7,NA,CASSLAGTYEQYF,TGTGCCAGCAGCTTGGCAGGAACCTACGAGCAGTACTTC
NA,TRBV5-6,TRBJ2-1,TRBD1,CASTLTGGRYNEQFF,TGTGCCAGCACCTTGACAGGGGGCAGGTACAATGAGCAGTTCTTC
NA,TRBV5-6,TRBJ2-1,TRBD2,CASSLASAGGSNEQFF,TGTGCCAGCAGCTTGGCTTCGGCGGGAGGGAGCAATGAGCAGTTCTTC
NA,TRBV12-1,TRBJ1-1,NA,CASSGTGYTEAFF,TGTGCCAGCAGCGGAACGGGGTACACTGAAGCTTTCTTT
once,TRBV30,TRBJ1-2,TRBD1,CAWSGARGRFYGYTF,TGTGCCTGGAGTGGGGCCAGGGGGCGCTTCTATGGCTACACCTTC
NA,TRBV18,TRBJ2-5,TRBD2,CASSPRGGRETQYF,TGTGCCAGCTCTCCACGGGGGGGGCGAGAGACCCAGTACTTC
NA,TRBV24-1,TRBJ1-2,NA,CATSDLAGERGYTF,TGTGCCACCAGTGATTTAGCAGGGGAGCGTGGCTACACCTTC
NA,TRBV24-1,TRBJ2-3,NA,CATSDVVVWDSTDTQYF,TGTGCCACCAGTGACGTTGTAGTGTGGGACTCCACAGATACGCAGTATTTT
NA,TRBV5-1,TRBJ2-1,TRBD2,CASSVGLAGTGEQFF,TGCGCCAGCAGCGTTGGACTAGCGGGGACCGGTGAGCAGTTCTTC
NA,TRBV5-1,TRBJ1-2,NA,CASSLEAGVDGYTF,TGCGCCAGCAGCTTGGAGGCAGGGGTGGATGGCTACACCTTC
NA,TRBV10-2,TRBJ1-3,NA,CASSEGGDRGSGNTIYF,TGCGCCAGCAGTGAAGGGGGGGACCGAGGCTCTGGAAACACCATATATTTT
few,TRBV29-1,TRBJ2-7,TRBD2,CSVEVGWTSGDEQYF,TGCAGCGTTGAGGTAGGGTGGACTAGCGGGGACGAGCAGTACTTC
NA,TRBV9,TRBJ2-1,TRBD2,CASSPAGGLISEQFF,TGTGCCAGCAGTCCAGCGGGAGGGCTGATCAGTGAGCAGTTCTTC
NA,TRBV11-1,TRBJ2-6,NA,CASTLETSGANVLTF,TGTGCCAGCACCCTAGAGACCTCTGGGGCCAACGTCCTGACTTTC
NA,TRBV7-3,TRBJ2-1,NA,CASSLTKTGARIF,TGTGCCAGCAGCTTAACTAAAACAGGAGCACGGATCTTC
NA,TRBV10-2,TRBJ2-1,TRBD2,CASKELAFNNEQFF,TGCGCCAGCAAAGAACTAGCGTTCAACAATGAGCAGTTCTTC
NA,TRBV18,TRBJ1-3,NA,CASSFQGGSGNTIYF,TGTGCCAGCTCGTTCCAAGGGGGCTCTGGAAACACCATATATTTT
NA,TRBV30,TRBJ1-2,NA,CAWSHRVLNLYTF,TGTGCCTGGAGTCACAGGGTTCTAAACCTCTACACCTTC
NA,TRBV3-1/TRBV3-2,TRBJ2-4,NA,CASSQILGGGNIQYF,TGTGCCAGCAGCCAAATTTTGGGGGGAGGAAACATTCAGTACTTC
NA,TRBV6-6,TRBJ2-2,NA,CASTGTINTGELFF,TGTGCCAGCACCGGGACAATTAACACCGGGGAGCTGTTTTTT
NA,TRBV5-1,TRBJ2-2,NA,CATSGRGPNESGELFF,TGCGCCACCTCGGGGCGGGGGCCCAACGAGTCCGGGGAGCTGTTTTTT
NA,TRBV30,TRBJ2-5,NA,CAWSARKETQYF,TGTGCCTGGAGTGCGAGAAAAGAGACCCAGTACTTC
NA,TRBV7-6,TRBJ1-2,NA,CASSLGAGDNYGYTF,TGTGCCAGCAGCTTGGGGGCGGGGGATAACTATGGCTACACCTTC
NA,TRBV15,TRBJ2-1,TRBD2,CATSREPSGGARNEQFF,TGTGCCACCAGCAGAGAGCCATCGGGGGGGGCCCGCAATGAGCAGTTCTTC
NA,TRBV12-3/TRBV12-4,TRBJ1-2,NA,CASSFGQNGYTF,TGTGCCAGCAGTTTTGGGCAGAACGGCTACACCTTC
NA,TRBV11-1,TRBJ2-1,TRBD1,CASSLVRGQPNEQFF,TGTGCCAGCAGCTTAGTCAGGGGGCAACCCAATGAGCAGTTCTTC
NA,TRBV5-1,TRBJ2-1,NA,CASSLGGEYNEQFF,TGCGCCAGCAGCTTGGGCGGGGAGTACAATGAGCAGTTCTTC
NA,TRBV7-9,TRBJ2-7,NA,CASSFVQTEGEQYF,TGTGCCAGCAGCTTCGTCCAGACCGAGGGCGAGCAGTACTTC
NA,TRBV7-8,TRBJ2-7,NA,CASSLEPRLSLSDEQYF,TGTGCCAGCAGCTTAGAGCCCCGATTATCCCTATCGGACGAGCAGTACTTC
NA,TRBV7-9,TRBJ1-1,NA,CASSRLLGEAFF,TGTGCCAGCAGCCGACTGCTAGGTGAAGCTTTCTTT
medium-sized,TRBV6-4,TRBJ2-2,TRBD1,CASSDSDRGHTGELFF,TGTGCCAGCAGTGACTCTGACAGGGGGCACACCGGGGAGCTGTTTTTT
NA,TRBV11-2,TRBJ1-5,NA,CASSPQVAGQPQHF,TGTGCCAGCAGTCCACAGGTTGCAGGGCAGCCCCAGCATTTT
once,TRBV19,TRBJ1-5,NA,CASSIVVRGSDQPQHF,TGTGCCAGTAGTATTGTTGTCAGGGGTAGTGATCAGCCCCAGCATTTT
NA,TRBV29-1,TRBJ1-1,NA,CSVAPAEGTEAFF,TGCAGCGTTGCCCCCGCGGAGGGGACTGAAGCTTTCTTT
NA,TRBV3-1/TRBV3-2,TRBJ1-2,NA,CASSQGRDYGYTF,TGTGCCAGCAGCCAAGGTCGGGACTATGGCTACACCTTC
NA,TRBV7-9,TRBJ2-1,TRBD2,CASSPKPSGRNYNEQFF,TGTGCCAGCAGCCCCAAGCCGAGCGGGAGGAATTACAATGAGCAGTTCTTC
NA,TRBV2,TRBJ2-1,NA,CASRRRWMETNNEQFF,TGTGCCAGCAGGCGGAGGTGGATGGAGACTAACAATGAGCAGTTCTTC